One sample yielded the 23 T cell receptor beta chains listed below, sequenced in a study of beta chain features in type 1 diabetes. Study-wide results and limits: Moderate yet significant TCRB CDR3 shortening was seen in Type 1 diabetes patients in all four CD4+ subsets.

These receptors' targets are unknown. cDNA synthesis used the whole RNA isolate, giving expressed TCRB sequences. Libraries were prepared by immunoSEQ multiplex PCR; TCRdb keeps only in-frame clonotypes and omits some of them. The data show 230,000 or so clones, roughly 17% seen once. Sequencing was performed on naive CD4+ T cells from blood. All receptors derive from a man younger than 40 with type 1 diabetes.

This chain uses TRBV29-1 with TRBJ2-1; perhaps D is TRBD1 or TRBD2 (7 bases each). CDR1 and CDR2 from the germline V gene are SQVTM and ANQGSEA. V shed 7 bases and J shed 7 bases, with 20 bases lying between them. This CDR3 is 14 amino acids long. The CDR3 DNA follows: TGCAGCGCCGACAGGGTTGGGCGGGGGAATGAGCAGTTCTTC. It encodes CSADRVGRGNEQFF.

This clone was counted between two and nine times. The genes are TRBV27 and TRBJ2-1; no clear D gene. Germline CDR1 MNHEY, CDR2 SMNVEV (reference sequence). Trimming removed 2 bases from V and 6 bases from J, with 14 bases in between. There are 15 residues in the CDR3. CDR3 bases: TGTGCCAGCAGTTTACCCGGACGTCGTCGCAATGAGCAGTTCTTC. Translating gives CASSLPGRRRNEQFF.

This clone was detected a few times. In nucleotides, the CDR3 is TGCAGCGCTGGGAAAAACCAAGAGACCCAGTACTTC. It is translated as CSAGKNQETQYF. The rearrangement uses TRBV29-1 and TRBJ2-5; no clear D. This CDR3 has 12 amino acids. Germline assignment: CDR1 SQVTM and CDR2 ANQGSEA. Trimming pared 7 bases from V and 0 bases from J, leaving 9 bases between.

This clone showed up just a few times. V gene TRBV29-1 combines with J gene TRBJ1-2; D may be TRBD1 (6 bases). V gave up 4 bases and J gave up 3 bases, with 15 bases separating them. This CDR3 spans 14 amino acids. CDR1 is SQVTM and CDR2 is ANQGSEA in the germline V gene. The CDR3 is CSVAGTGFDYGYTF. In DNA form, the CDR3 reads TGCAGCGTTGCGGGTACAGGGTTCGACTATGGCTACACCTTC.

There are a few counts of this clone. The rearrangement uses TRBV30 and TRBJ2-1, with D possibly TRBD2 on 6 matching bases. The germline V gene has CDR1 GTSNPN and CDR2 SVGIG (reference sequence). Trimming shortened V by 0 bases and J by 9 bases, and 12 bases separated the two germline ends. The CDR3 runs to 13 residues. The CDR3 reads CAWSVASVSEQFF. The CDR3 DNA follows: TGTGCCTGGAGTGTTGCTAGCGTTTCTGAGCAGTTCTTC. Based on the CDR3 plus reference TRBV30 and TRBJ2-1, the full variable domain is SQTIHQWPATLVQPVGSPLSLECTVEGTSNPNLYWYRQAAGRGLQLLFYSVGIGQISSEVPQNLSASRPQDRQFILSSKKLLLSDSGFYLCAWSVASVSEQFFGPGTRLTVL.

The CDR3 DNA is TGTGCCAGCAGCGGGACAGGGAGTGGCTACACCTTC. Its protein product is CASSGTGSGYTF. The chain links TRBV28 to TRBJ1-2, with 9 bases matching TRBD1. V was clipped by 6 bases and J by 7 bases; unmatched bases: 3. Germline CDR1 reads MDHEN; CDR2 reads SYDVKM. CDR3 length: 12 residues.

This chain connects TRBV5-1 to TRBJ2-3; TRBD1 aligns across 10 bases. The CDR3 sequence is 14 residues long. The germline gives CDR1 SGHRS, CDR2 YFSETQ. The J segment lost 0 bases and the V segment lost 7 bases, leaving 2 bases of the junction unmatched. The CDR3 DNA is TGCGCCAGCGGGACAGGGGAGAGCACAGATACGCAGTATTTT. The encoded protein is CASGTGESTDTQYF.

The CDR3 spells CSVATSGSYNEQFF. The CDR3 DNA is TGCAGCGTTGCCACTAGCGGGAGCTACAATGAGCAGTTCTTC. The rearrangement uses TRBV29-1 and TRBJ2-1, with 11 bases that match TRBD2. Germline V lookup: CDR1 SQVTM, CDR2 ANQGSEA. V gave up 4 bases and J gave up 3 bases; unmatched junction bases: 2. The CDR3 sequence is 14 residues long.

The V and J genes are TRBV9 and TRBJ2-3; D is uncertain. There are 11 residues in the CDR3. Trimming took off 4 bases at V and 3 bases at J, with 3 bases between the two ends. Germline V gene data show CDR1 as SGDLS and CDR2 as YYNGEE. The CDR3 loop reads CASSSTDTQYF. DNA for the CDR3: TGTGCCAGCAGCTCTACAGATACGCAGTATTTT.

The sample holds a few counts of this clone. The CDR3 region is CASSTSQGGETQYF. Here the CDR3 DNA reads TGTGCCAGCAGCACCAGCCAGGGTGGGGAGACCCAGTACTTC. V and J are TRBV4-2 and TRBJ2-5; a possible D gene is TRBD1 (5 bases). CDR3 length: 14 amino acids. The V gene's germline CDR1 is LGHNA and CDR2 YNFKEQ. V gave up 5 bases and J gave up 5 bases, with 15 bases separating them.

This clone was seen a few times. The rearrangement uses TRBV5-4 and TRBJ2-1; D gene ambiguous. Germline V lookup: CDR1 SGHNT, CDR2 YYREEE (reference sequence). V was trimmed by 0 bases and J by 9 bases, leaving 10 bases between them. The CDR3 length is 13 residues. The CDR3 protein is CASSLAKKSEQFF. The CDR3 coding sequence is TGTGCCAGCAGCTTGGCCAAGAAGAGTGAGCAGTTCTTC.

This clone turned up a few times. CDR3 sequence (DNA): TGCAGCGTTGATTCGCATCTGGGCACTGAAGCTTTCTTT. This sequence encodes CSVDSHLGTEAFF. The V gene is TRBV29-1, the J gene TRBJ1-1; D gene unclear. Trimming cost V 3 bases and J 4 bases, with 12 bases left between them. The germline V gene has CDR1 SQVTM and CDR2 ANQGSEA. This CDR3 has 13 residues.

This clone was counted once. This chain connects TRBV7-9 to TRBJ2-7; no clear D gene. From germline, CDR1 is SEHNR and CDR2 FQNEAQ (reference sequence). Trimming shortened V by 1 base and J by 2 bases, and 9 bases separated the two germline ends. The CDR3 is 14 residues long. CDR3 loop: CASSLDFPAYEQYF. The CDR3 nucleotides are TGTGCCAGCAGCTTAGATTTTCCAGCCTACGAGCAGTACTTC.

This clone was seen a handful of times. This chain joins TRBV7-6 and TRBJ1-2; no reliable D call. V was shortened by 5 bases and J by 4 bases, with 14 bases between the two germline ends. The CDR3 consists of 14 residues. Germline CDR1 SGHVS, CDR2 FNYEAQ. The CDR3 region is CASSPGNGAYGYTF. CDR3 nucleotides: TGTGCCAGCAGCCCAGGCAACGGCGCCTATGGCTACACCTTC.

This rearrangement joins TRBV10-3 to TRBJ2-4, with 7 bases aligning to TRBD1. The CDR3 is 14 amino acids. Germline V CDR1 and CDR2: ENHRY, SYGVKD. After removal of 3 bases from V and 8 bases from J, the junction contained 7 bases not matched to a gene. This CDR3 is CAISERDRDDIQYF. Here the CDR3 DNA reads TGTGCCATCAGTGAAAGAGACAGGGATGACATTCAGTACTTC.

The chain has TRBV18 and TRBJ2-3; perhaps TRBD1 as D (6 bases). Per the germline V gene, CDR1 is KGHSH and CDR2 is LQKENI. The V gene lost 3 bases and the J gene lost 6 bases, with 16 bases spanning the gap. The CDR3 runs 15 residues. The CDR3 nucleotides are TGTGCCAGCTCACCGTCGACAGGACTCCGGGATACGCAGTATTTT. Its protein is CASSPSTGLRDTQYF.

The V gene is TRBV5-1, the J gene TRBJ2-3; 10 bases align to TRBD1. From germline, CDR1 is SGHRS and CDR2 YFSETQ. This CDR3 spans 14 amino acids. The V gene end was trimmed by 2 bases and the J gene end by 4 bases; junction bases not matched to a gene: 1. CDR3 nucleotides: TGCGCCAGCAGCTTTGGGACAGGGGCAGATACGCAGTATTTT. Protein: CASSFGTGADTQYF.

This clone was seen only a few times. The rearrangement links TRBV29-1 to TRBJ2-1; D tentatively reads TRBD1 or TRBD2 (5 bases each). V was trimmed by 7 bases and J by 7 bases, leaving 11 bases between them. This CDR3 spans 11 amino acids. Germline CDR1 is SQVTM and CDR2 is ANQGSEA. The CDR3 DNA reads TGCAGCGCCGAAGAGGGGAATGAGCAGTTCTTC. Protein: CSAEEGNEQFF.

The V gene is TRBV29-1, the J gene TRBJ1-1; D call uncertain. The CDR3 covers 11 residues. The germline V gene encodes CDR1 SQVTM and CDR2 ANQGSEA. Trimming removed 2 bases from V and 6 bases from J, with 7 bases in between. CDR3 sequence: CSVERAAEAFF. In nucleotides, the CDR3 is TGCAGCGTTGAAAGGGCAGCTGAAGCTTTCTTT.

The chain's CDR3 is CASSVVTGKGHEQFF. The CDR3 nucleotides read TGTGCCAGCAGCGTAGTGACAGGGAAGGGTCATGAGCAGTTCTTC. The rearrangement uses TRBV9 and TRBJ2-1; 7 bases fit TRBD1. V trimming: 0 bases; J trimming: 8 bases; junction bases outside the gene matches: 8. The CDR3 length is 15 residues. Germline CDR1 reads SGDLS; CDR2 reads YYNGEE.

The V and J genes are TRBV7-8 and TRBJ2-2; tentatively, D is TRBD2 (5 bases). The CDR3 loop spans 13 amino acids. Looked up from germline, CDR1 is SGHVS and CDR2 is FQNEAQ. Trimming pared 5 bases from V and 8 bases from J, leaving 12 bases between. In DNA form, the CDR3 reads TGTGCCAGCAGCCCGAGGGTAGAAGGGGAGCTGTTTTTT. Translation gives CASSPRVEGELFF.

This sequence joins TRBV29-1 and TRBJ1-1, with D perhaps TRBD1 (5 bases). The germline V gene has CDR1 SQVTM and CDR2 ANQGSEA. V was cut by 5 bases and J by 0 bases, with 13 bases left in between. The CDR3 has 14 residues. CDR3 in amino acids: CSVIGTHMNTEAFF. The CDR3 nucleotides are TGCAGCGTTATCGGGACGCACATGAACACTGAAGCTTTCTTT.

The chain links TRBV18 to TRBJ2-5; D call uncertain. The V gene's germline CDR1 is KGHSH and CDR2 LQKENI. The V gene lost 3 bases and the J gene lost 6 bases, with 11 bases spanning the gap. The CDR3 runs 13 residues. CDR3 DNA sequence: TGTGCCAGCTCACCCCCAACCGGGCAGACCCAGTACTTC. Residues: CASSPPTGQTQYF.